The source of this T cell receptor (beta chain) is a study of blood T cell repertoires in COVID-19. At the level of the study: Acute and convalescent COVID-19 samples came from the United States, Italy and Spain.

The trim removed 3 bases at V and 0 bases at J, leaving 11 bases unmatched. CDR3 length: 18 amino acids. CDR1 is SGHVS, CDR2 FQNEAQ, per germline. TCRdb keeps only in-frame clones here, not all; method: immunoSEQ multiplex PCR. The repertoire consists of 180,000 or so clones, with roughly 82% occurring once and the leading ten covering around 9%. The chain carries TRBV7-8 and TRBJ2-7; 10 nucleotides agree with TRBD2. The sequence came from a woman aged 30 to 39 who had recovered from COVID-19. The sequenced sample was PBMCs or T cells enriched from blood (not recorded which). The CDR3 nucleotides are TGTGCCAGCAGCTTTCTGGAGCGAGCGGGAGGGAGCTCCTACGAGCAGTACTTC. The encoded protein is CASSFLERAGGSSYEQYF.